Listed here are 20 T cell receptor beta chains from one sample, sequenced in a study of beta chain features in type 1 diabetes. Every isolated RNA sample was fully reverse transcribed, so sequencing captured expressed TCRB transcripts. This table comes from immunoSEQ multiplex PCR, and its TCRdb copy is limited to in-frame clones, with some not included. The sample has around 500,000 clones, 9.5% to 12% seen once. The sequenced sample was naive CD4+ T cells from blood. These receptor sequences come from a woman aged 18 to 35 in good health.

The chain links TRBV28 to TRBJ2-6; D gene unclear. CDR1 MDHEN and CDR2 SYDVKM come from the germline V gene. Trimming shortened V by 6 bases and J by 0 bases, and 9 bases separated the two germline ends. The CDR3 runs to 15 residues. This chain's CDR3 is CASSRLGSGANVLTF. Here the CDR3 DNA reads TGTGCCAGCAGCCGCCTTGGCTCTGGGGCCAACGTCCTGACTTTC.

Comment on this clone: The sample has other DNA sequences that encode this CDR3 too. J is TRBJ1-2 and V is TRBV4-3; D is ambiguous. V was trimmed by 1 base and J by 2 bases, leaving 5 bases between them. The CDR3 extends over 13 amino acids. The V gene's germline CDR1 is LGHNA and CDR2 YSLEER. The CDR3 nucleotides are TGCGCCAGCAGCCAAGGACGGAACTATGGCTACACCTTC. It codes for CASSQGRNYGYTF.

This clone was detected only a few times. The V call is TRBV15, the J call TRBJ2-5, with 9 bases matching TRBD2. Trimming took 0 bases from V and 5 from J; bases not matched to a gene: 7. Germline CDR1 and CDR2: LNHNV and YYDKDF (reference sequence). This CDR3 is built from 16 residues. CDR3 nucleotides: TGTGCCACCAGCAGAGATTTAGCTAGCGGGATGGAGACCCAGTACTTC. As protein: CATSRDLASGMETQYF.

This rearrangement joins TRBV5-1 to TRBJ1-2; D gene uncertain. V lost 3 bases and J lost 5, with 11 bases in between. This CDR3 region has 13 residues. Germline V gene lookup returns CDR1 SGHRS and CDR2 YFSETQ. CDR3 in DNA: TGCGCCAGCAGCTGGGTCCCCAGGTATGGCTACACCTTC. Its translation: CASSWVPRYGYTF.

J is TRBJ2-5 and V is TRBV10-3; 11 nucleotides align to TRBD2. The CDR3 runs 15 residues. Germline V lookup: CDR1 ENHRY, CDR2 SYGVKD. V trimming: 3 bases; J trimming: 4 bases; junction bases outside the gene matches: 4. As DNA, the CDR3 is TGTGCCATCAGTGACGTAGCGGGGGGGCGAGAGACCCAGTACTTC. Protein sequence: CAISDVAGGRETQYF.

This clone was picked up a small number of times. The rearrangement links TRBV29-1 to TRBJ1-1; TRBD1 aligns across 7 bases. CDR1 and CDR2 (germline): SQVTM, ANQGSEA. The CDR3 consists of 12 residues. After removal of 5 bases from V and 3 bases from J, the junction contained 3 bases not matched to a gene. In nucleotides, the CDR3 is TGCAGCGTTCGAGGGGGCCACACTGAAGCTTTCTTT. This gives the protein CSVRGGHTEAFF. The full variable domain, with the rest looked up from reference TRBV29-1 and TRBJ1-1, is SAVISQKPSRDICQRGTSLTIQCQVDSQVTMMFWYRQQPGQSLTLIATANQGSEATYESGFVIDKFPISRPNLTFSTLTVSNMSPEDSSIYLCSVRGGHTEAFFGQGTRLTVV.

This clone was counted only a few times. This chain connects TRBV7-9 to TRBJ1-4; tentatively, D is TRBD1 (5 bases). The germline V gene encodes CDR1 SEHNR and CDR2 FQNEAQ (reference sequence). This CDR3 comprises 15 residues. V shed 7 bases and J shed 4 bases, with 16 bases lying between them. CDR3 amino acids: CASNPSGADNEKLFF. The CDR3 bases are TGTGCCAGCAACCCTAGCGGGGCCGATAATGAAAAACTGTTTTTT.

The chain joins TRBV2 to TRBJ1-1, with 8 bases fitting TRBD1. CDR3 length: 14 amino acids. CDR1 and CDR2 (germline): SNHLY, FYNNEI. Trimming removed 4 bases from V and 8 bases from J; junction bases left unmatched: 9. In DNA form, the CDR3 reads TGTGCCAGCAGTGTAAACACAGGGGGAGAGGAAGCTTTCTTT. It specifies CASSVNTGGEEAFF.

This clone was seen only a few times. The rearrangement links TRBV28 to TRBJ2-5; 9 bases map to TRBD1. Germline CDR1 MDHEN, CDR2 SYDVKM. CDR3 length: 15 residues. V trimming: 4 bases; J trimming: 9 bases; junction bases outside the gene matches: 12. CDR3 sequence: CASSSSGTGFGAQYF. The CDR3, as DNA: TGTGCCAGCAGTTCCTCCGGGACAGGGTTCGGGGCCCAGTACTTC.

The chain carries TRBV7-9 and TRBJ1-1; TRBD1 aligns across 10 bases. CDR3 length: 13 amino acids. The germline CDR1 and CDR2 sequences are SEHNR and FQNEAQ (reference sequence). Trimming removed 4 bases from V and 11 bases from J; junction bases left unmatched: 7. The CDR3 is CASSSGTGVLAFF. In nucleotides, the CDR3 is TGTGCCAGCAGCTCAGGGACAGGGGTTTTGGCTTTCTTT. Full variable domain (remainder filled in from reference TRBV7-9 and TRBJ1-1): DTGVSQNPRHKITKRGQNVTFRCDPISEHNRLYWYRQTLGQGPEFLTYFQNEAQLEKSRLLSDRFSAERPKGSFSTLEIQRTEQGDSAMYLCASSSGTGVLAFFGQGTRLTVV.

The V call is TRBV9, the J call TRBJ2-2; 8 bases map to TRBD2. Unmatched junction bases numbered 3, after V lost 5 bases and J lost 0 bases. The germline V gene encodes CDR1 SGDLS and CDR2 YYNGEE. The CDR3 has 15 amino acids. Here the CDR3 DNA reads TGTGCCAGCAGTGGAGCGGGAGCGAACACCGGGGAGCTGTTTTTT. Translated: CASSGAGANTGELFF.

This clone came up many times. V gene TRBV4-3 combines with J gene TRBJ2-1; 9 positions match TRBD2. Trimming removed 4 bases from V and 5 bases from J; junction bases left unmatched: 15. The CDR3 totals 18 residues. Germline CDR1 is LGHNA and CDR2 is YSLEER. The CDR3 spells CASSRRLVVAGDHNEQFF. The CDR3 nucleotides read TGCGCCAGCAGCCGGCGACTGGTCGTAGCGGGGGACCACAATGAGCAGTTCTTC.

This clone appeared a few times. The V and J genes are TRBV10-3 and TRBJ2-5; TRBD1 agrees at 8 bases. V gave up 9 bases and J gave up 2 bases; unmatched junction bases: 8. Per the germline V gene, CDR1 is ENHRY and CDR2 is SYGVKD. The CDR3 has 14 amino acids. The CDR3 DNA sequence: TGTGCCATTGGACAGGGCCGTACTCAAGAGACCCAGTACTTC. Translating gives CAIGQGRTQETQYF.

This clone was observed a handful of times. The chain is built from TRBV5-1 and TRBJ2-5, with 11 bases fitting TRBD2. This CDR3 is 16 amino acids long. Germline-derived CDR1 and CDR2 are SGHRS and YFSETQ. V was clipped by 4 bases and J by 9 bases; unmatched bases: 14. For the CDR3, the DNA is TGCGCCAGCAGCCTACCGGGACTAGCGGATCCCGGGGCCCAGTACTTC. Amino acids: CASSLPGLADPGAQYF.

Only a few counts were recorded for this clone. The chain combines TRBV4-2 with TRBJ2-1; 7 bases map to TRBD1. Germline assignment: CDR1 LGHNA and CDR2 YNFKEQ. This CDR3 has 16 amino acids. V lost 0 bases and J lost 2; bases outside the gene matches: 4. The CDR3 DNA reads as TGTGCCAGCAGCCAAGATCCGGGACAGACCTACAATGAGCAGTTCTTC. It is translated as CASSQDPGQTYNEQFF.

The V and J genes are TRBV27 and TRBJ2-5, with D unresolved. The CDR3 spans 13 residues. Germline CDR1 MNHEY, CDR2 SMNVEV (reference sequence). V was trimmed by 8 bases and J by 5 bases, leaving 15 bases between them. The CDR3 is CASGAPGRETQYF. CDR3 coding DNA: TGTGCCAGCGGTGCCCCGGGTCGGGAGACCCAGTACTTC.

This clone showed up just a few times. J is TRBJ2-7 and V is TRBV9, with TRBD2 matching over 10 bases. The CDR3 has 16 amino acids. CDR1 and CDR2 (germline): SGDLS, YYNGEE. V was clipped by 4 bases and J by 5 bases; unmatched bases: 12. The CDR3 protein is CASSPHLAGGRDEQYF. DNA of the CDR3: TGTGCCAGCAGCCCTCACTTAGCGGGAGGCCGGGACGAGCAGTACTTC. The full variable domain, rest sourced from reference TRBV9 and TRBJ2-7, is DSGVTQTPKHLITATGQRVTLRCSPRSGDLSVYWYQQSLDQGLQFLIQYYNGEERAKGNILERFSAQQFPDLHSELNLSSLELGDSALYFCASSPHLAGGRDEQYFGPGTRLTVT.

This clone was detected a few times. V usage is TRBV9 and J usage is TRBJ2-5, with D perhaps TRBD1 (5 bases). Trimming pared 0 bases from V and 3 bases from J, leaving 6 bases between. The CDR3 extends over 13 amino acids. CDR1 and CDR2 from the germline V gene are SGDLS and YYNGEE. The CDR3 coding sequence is TGTGCCAGCAGCGTAGGACAGAAAGAGACCCAGTACTTC. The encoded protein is CASSVGQKETQYF.

Here the CDR3 DNA reads TGCGCCAGCAGCACCGGATACTATGGCTACACCTTC. This codes for CASSTGYYGYTF. V and J are TRBV5-1 and TRBJ1-2; D unresolved. The ends were cut back, 4 bases at V and 3 bases at J, with 7 bases in the middle. The CDR3 loop spans 12 amino acids. Germline CDR1 reads SGHRS; CDR2 reads YFSETQ.

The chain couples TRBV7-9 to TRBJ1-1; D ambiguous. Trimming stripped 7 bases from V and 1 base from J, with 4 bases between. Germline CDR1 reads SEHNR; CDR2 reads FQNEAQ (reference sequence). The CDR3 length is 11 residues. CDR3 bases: TGTGCCAGCACAAGGAACACTGAAGCTTTCTTT. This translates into CASTRNTEAFF.